This T cell receptor beta chain was recorded in a study of T cell repertoires in cytomegalovirus infection. On this clonotype itself: The target antigen is unknown.

TCRdb re-analysed the reads in MiXCR, keeping a single row per CDR3 protein. The data contain roughly 990,000 distinct CDR3 sequences, roughly 31% of them seen just once; the ten biggest clones take up over 10%. The CDR3 length is 15 residues. Germline values: CDR1 SGHVS, CDR2 FNYEAQ. V was clipped by 4 bases and J by 1 base, with 11 bases between them. The sequence was collected from a human donor in good health (CMV status not recorded). Some clones in this sample may be carry-over from other donors' samples. Sequenced here: cultured CD8+ T cells from PBMCs, sampled from culture after CMV antigen stimulation. V gene TRBV7-6 combines with J gene TRBJ1-5; D is possibly TRBD1 (6 bases). The chain's CDR3 is CASSSGGASNQPQHF. The CDR3 DNA sequence: TGTGCCAGCAGCTCTGGGGGGGCGAGCAATCAGCCCCAGCATTTT.